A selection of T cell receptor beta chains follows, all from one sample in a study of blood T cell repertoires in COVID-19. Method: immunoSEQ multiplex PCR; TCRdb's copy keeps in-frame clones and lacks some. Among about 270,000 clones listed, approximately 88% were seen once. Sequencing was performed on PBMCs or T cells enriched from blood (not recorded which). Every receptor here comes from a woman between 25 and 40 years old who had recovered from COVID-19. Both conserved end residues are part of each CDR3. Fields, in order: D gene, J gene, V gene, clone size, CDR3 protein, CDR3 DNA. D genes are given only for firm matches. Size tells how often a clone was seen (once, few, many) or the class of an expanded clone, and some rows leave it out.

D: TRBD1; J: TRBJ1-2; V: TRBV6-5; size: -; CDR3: CASWDSYGYTF; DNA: TGTGCCAGCTGGGACAGCTATGGCTACACCTTC
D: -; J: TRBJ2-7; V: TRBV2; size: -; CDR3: CASSEVKGREQYF; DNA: TGTGCCAGCAGTGAAGTCAAGGGGCGCGAGCAGTACTTC
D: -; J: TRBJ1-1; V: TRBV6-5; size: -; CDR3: CASSSGEGVLAFF; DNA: TGTGCCAGCAGTTCCGGGGAGGGCGTCTTGGCTTTCTTT
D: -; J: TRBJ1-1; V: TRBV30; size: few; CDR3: CAWSVLRREAFF; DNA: TGTGCCTGGAGTGTACTGAGGAGAGAAGCTTTCTTT
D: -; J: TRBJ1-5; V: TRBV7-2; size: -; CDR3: CASSPTGEDNQPQHF; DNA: TGTGCCAGCAGCCCTACGGGGGAAGACAATCAGCCCCAGCATTTT
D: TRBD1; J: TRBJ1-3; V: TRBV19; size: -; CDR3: CASSIGHGQGAGNTIYF; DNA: TGTGCCAGTAGTATCGGCCACGGACAGGGGGCTGGAAACACCATATATTTT
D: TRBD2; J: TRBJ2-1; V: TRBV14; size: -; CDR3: CASNKGLEWDEQFF; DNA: TGTGCCAGCAATAAAGGACTAGAGTGGGATGAGCAGTTCTTC
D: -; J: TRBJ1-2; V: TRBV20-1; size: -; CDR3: CSVTEGGGYGYTF; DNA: TGCAGTGTTACTGAGGGAGGCGGCTATGGCTACACCTTC
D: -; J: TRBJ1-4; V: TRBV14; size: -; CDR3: CASSQDFLQRRLFF; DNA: TGTGCCAGCAGCCAAGATTTTCTTCAGAGGAGGCTGTTTTTT
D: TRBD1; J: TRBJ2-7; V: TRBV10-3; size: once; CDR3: CAISGNRQGNEQYF; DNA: TGTGCCATCTCAGGAAACCGACAGGGGAACGAGCAGTACTTC
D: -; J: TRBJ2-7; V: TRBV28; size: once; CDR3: CASSLASGSEQYF; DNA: TGTGCCAGCAGTTTGGCGTCAGGTTCCGAGCAGTACTTC
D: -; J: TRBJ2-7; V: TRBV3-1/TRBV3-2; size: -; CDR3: CASSQDLFPSEQYF; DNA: TGTGCCAGCAGCCAAGATTTATTTCCCTCCGAGCAGTACTTC
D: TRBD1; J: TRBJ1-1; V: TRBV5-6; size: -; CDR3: CASSLDRGTEAFF; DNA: TGTGCCAGCAGCTTAGACAGGGGCACTGAAGCTTTCTTT
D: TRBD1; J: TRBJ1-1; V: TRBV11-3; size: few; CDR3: CASSFGQGAEAFF; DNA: TGTGCCAGCAGCTTCGGACAGGGGGCTGAAGCTTTCTTT
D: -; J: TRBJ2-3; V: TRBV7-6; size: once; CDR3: CASTKTALLTGTQYF; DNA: TGTGCCAGCACCAAGACCGCTCTCCTCACGGGTACGCAGTATTTT
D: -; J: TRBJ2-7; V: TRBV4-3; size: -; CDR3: CASSLDGSLSYEQYF; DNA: TGCGCCAGCAGCCTTGACGGGTCCCTATCCTACGAGCAGTACTTC
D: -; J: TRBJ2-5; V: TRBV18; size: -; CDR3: CASSRNITAVLKTQYF; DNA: TGTGCCAGCTCACGTAACATTACAGCTGTTCTAAAGACCCAGTACTTC
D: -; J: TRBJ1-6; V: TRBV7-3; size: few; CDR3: CASSLGQRMTAKSLHF; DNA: TGTGCCAGCAGCTTAGGGCAGAGAATGACCGCGAAAAGCCTCCACTTT
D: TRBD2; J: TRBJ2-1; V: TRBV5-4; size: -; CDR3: CASSLRFRGSDRNEQFF; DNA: TGTGCCAGCAGCTTGCGGTTCCGCGGGAGTGATAGGAATGAGCAGTTCTTC
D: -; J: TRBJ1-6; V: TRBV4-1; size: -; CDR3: CASSQLGDSSSYNSPLHF; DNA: TGCGCCAGCAGCCAACTAGGCGACAGTTCCTCCTATAATTCACCCCTCCACTTT
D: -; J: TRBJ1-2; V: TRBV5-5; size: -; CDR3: CATGGGPRYGYTF; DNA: TGTGCCACCGGTGGAGGGCCAAGGTATGGCTACACCTTC
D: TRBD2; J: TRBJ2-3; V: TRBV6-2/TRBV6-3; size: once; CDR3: CASSYSSGGPSLPRHTDTQYF; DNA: TGTGCCAGCAGTTACTCCTCGGGGGGGCCCTCTCTCCCCCGGCACACAGATACGCAGTATTTT
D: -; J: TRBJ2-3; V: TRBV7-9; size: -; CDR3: CASSLALDTQYF; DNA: TGTGCCAGCAGCTTAGCCCTAGATACGCAGTATTTT
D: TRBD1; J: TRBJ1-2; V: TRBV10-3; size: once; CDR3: CAISEGETGLSGYTF; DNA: TGTGCCATCAGTGAGGGCGAGACAGGGCTGTCTGGCTACACCTTC
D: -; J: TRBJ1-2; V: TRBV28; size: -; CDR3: CAGQFYGYTF; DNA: TGTGCCGGCCAGTTTTATGGCTACACCTTC
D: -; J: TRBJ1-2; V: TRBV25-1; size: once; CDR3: CASRRTGLGGGYTF; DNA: TGTGCCAGCAGGCGAACCGGCCTCGGGGGGGGCTACACCTTC
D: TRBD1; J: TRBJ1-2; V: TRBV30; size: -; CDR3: CAWKQGPSGYGYTF; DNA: TGTGCCTGGAAACAGGGGCCCTCAGGCTATGGCTACACCTTC
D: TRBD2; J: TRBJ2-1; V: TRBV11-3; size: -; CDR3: CASTTMTSLSDEQFF; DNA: TGTGCCAGTACCACTATGACTAGCCTCAGCGATGAGCAGTTCTTC